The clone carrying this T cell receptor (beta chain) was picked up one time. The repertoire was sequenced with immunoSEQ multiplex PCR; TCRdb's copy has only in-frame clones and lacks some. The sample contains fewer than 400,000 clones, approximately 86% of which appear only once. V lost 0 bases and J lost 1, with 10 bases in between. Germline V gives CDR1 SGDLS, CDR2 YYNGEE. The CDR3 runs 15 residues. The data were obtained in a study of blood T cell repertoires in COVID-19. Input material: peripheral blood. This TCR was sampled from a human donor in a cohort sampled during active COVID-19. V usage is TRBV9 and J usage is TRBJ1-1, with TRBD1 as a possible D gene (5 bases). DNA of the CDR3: TGTGCCAGCAGCGTAGACCCAGGGCCGAACACTGAAGCTTTCTTT. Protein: CASSVDPGPNTEAFF.